This TCR beta chain came from a study of cytomegalovirus exposure and HLA in healthy donors. This clone was counted a few times. Its specificity is not known. Findings and caveats of the study: Apparent HLA restriction characterized most CMV-associated TCR beta chains in a later analysis. Diagnosis of cytomegalovirus status made by the classifier reportedly showed high specificity and sensitivity. For most subjects, TCR beta sequences were reported to predict HLA-A and HLA-B alleles with accuracy. According to an earlier analysis, most TCR beta V segments yielded productive rearrangements about 87% or about 30% of the time.

60 Vbeta and 13 Jbeta primers were used in PCR. Produced via immunoSEQ multiplex PCR; TCRdb's table is partial and in-frame only. This sample has about 160,000 clones, with approximately 77% found just once. This clonotype was obtained from a female donor in good health and CMV-seronegative. The sequenced material came from PBMCs.

CDR3 DNA: TGTGCCAGCAGTACGCGGGGACAGGGTAGGGATAGCAATCAGCCCCAGCATTTT. It specifies CASSTRGQGRDSNQPQHF. The chain uses TRBV27 and TRBJ1-5; the match to TRBD1 covers 9 bases. The CDR3 has 18 amino acids. The junction had 11 bases not matched to a gene; V was cut back by 5 bases and J by 0 bases. Germline CDR1 is MNHEY and CDR2 is SMNVEV (reference sequence).